A few counts support the clone carrying this TCR beta chain. Its target is not known. A junction boundary mismatches the germline segment, possibly from a read error. In germline, CDR1 is SEHNR, CDR2 FQNEAQ (reference sequence). The CDR3 runs 14 residues. What the library attached to individual cDNA molecules were unique molecular identifiers. Original data processing: The number of TCRs in each sample had a median of approximately 96,000 and spanned about 23,224 to 700,000. TCRdb analysed the RACE reads with MiXCR anew, one entry per CDR3 protein. The V and J calls, along with clone size, are taken from TCRdb and not from the paper's own processing. The repertoire holds roughly 120,000 distinct CDR3 sequences, with approximately 8.3% as singletons. Time point denoted: healthy volunteer bleed at 2 weeks. Unfractionated whole blood was the source from which total RNA was extracted. The entry originates in a study of human T cells and chemical hapten exposure. Study-wide findings and caveats: TCRs at a frequency above 1 in 1000 stayed unchanged with DPC sensitization.

This receptor was identified in a male donor in good health. Some clones in this sample may be carry-over from other donors' samples. This chain links TRBV7-9 with TRBJ1-5; 7 bases line up with TRBD1. Sequencing was performed on whole blood. The CDR3 DNA is TGTGCCAGCAGCGTCGACAGGGCTAATCAGCCCCAGCGTTTT. Translation gives CASSVDRANQPQRF.